Sequencing of this TCR beta chain was carried out in a study of T cells after yellow fever vaccination (dated by TCRdb to between 2017 and 2020). In terms of the full investigation: The SMART-Seq v4 Ultra Low Input RNA kit was used to prepare libraries from fractions with low cell numbers. To follow T-cell clones before and after both primary and booster YFV17D yellow fever vaccination, bulk TCR alpha and beta repertoires underwent longitudinal sequencing. Two healthy male donors made up the cohort, one aged 18 to 30 years and the other aged 30 to 39 years. Bulk PBMC replicates and cell subsets were isolated from blood drawn at multiple timepoints before and after both primary and secondary immunization.

TCR cDNA was synthesized by 5'RACE template switching, which introduced a universal primer site and unique molecular identifiers. Priming for cDNA synthesis came from both the TCR alpha and TCR beta constant segments. Library amplification used two PCR steps, and the second PCR step added sample barcodes and sequencing adapters. Sequencing of libraries was performed on Illumina HiSeq 2500 (2x100 bp) or NovaSeq (2x150 bp). The authors' pipeline ran thus. Reads were demultiplexed and collapsed into UMI consensus sequences with MIGEC, and V(D)J alignment was performed with MiXCR. Using edgeR on replicate PBMC samples, clonotypes were called vaccine-responding if FDR was below 0.01 and the log2 fold change was above 5 up to day 15. Each bulk clonotype was labeled CD4 or CD8 based on which sequenced repertoire, CD4 or CD8, contained the clonotype at higher abundance. TCRdb reprocessed the public reads (quality trimming at Q25 with fastp, clone calling with MiXCR) and kept in-frame beta chains. Rows with one shared CDR3 protein collapse into an entry with the most common genes and DNA. TCRdb, not the original authors, processed these V and J calls. The sample contains around 590,000 distinct CDR3 sequences, roughly an eighth of them found a single time. The ten largest clones capture 14% to 15% of the sample.

This clonotype has a handful of counts. Its antigen is still unknown. Base qualities were left out, and no much larger clone turns up one base away. The full study reports these points: Computational filtering was needed because FACS-sorted repertoires could contain abundant contaminating clonotypes from the bulk population. The study included only a couple of donors, which limits how far the findings can be generalized. Compared with the primary T-cell response, the secondary T-cell response was weaker but faster, peaking on day 5 rather than day 15. A small fraction of clonotypes appeared in both the CD4 and CD8 compartments, likely as a result of convergent recombination. Most clones expanded after primary vaccination were re-detected after the booster (around 96% of CD4 and about nine tenths of CD8), suggesting broad memory maintenance.

The germline V gene supplies CDR1 SGHTA and CDR2 FQGNSA. V lost 5 bases and J lost 0 bases; the stretch between them is 17 bases long. Spanning cysteine to phenylalanine, the CDR3 consists of 16 amino acids. Only the CDR3 DNA stays, 48 bases, in frame from base 1. The treatment or condition label on this specimen signifies: live attenuated yellow fever vaccine strain. At each blood-draw timepoint, two biological replicates of bulk PBMCs were obtained. PBMCs were isolated from peripheral blood using a standard Ficoll-Paque protocol. RNA was extracted with TriZol from bulk PBMCs, CD4 and CD8 fractions, and dextramer-positive and dextramer-negative fractions.

Sequenced material: PBMCs, taken on the day of the yellow fever booster vaccination. The TCR comes from a man aged 30 to 45 who received the YFV17D yellow fever vaccine. The V and J genes are TRBV7-2 and TRBJ2-7, with the D gene too uncertain to name. The CDR3 is CASSLGPDLSSYEQYF. The DNA sequence follows: TGTGCCAGCAGCCTTGGGCCCGATTTGAGCTCCTACGAGCAGTACTTC.